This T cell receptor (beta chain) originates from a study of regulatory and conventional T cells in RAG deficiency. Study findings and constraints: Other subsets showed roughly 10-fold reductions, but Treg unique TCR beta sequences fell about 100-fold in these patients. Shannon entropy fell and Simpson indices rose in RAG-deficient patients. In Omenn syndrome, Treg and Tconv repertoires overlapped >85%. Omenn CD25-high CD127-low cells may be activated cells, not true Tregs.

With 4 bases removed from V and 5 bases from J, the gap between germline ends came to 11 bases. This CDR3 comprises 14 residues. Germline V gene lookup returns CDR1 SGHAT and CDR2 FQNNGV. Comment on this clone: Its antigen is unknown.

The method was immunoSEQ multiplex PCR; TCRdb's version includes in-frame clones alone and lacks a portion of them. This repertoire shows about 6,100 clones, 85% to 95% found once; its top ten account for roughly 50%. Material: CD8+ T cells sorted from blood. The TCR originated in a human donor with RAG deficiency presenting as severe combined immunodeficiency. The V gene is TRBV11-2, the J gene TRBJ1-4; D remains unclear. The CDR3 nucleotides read TGTGCCAGCAGCTCAGGACGGAAGAATGAAAAACTGTTTTTT. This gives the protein CASSSGRKNEKLFF.